These 13 T cell receptor beta chains were sequenced from one sample in a study of T cell responses to AZD1222 COVID-19 vaccine (dated by TCRdb to the early 2020s). The sample's time point, from its label and the paper: baseline before first vaccination. The library was generated by the immunoSEQ multiplex PCR assay. TCRdb re-hosts the immuneACCESS table, in-frame sequences only. Its copies lack some clones; in the studies checked, an unresolved V gene accounts for under half of them, and the cause for the rest is not known. In this sample the table shows about 56,000 clones, around 85% of which occur a single time. In total, the top ten clones hold roughly 15% of the sample. Sequenced material: peripheral blood, taken on day 0 of AZD1222 vaccination. The receptors come from an adult in good health.

The rearrangement links TRBV5-1 to TRBJ1-2; D gene ambiguous. Looked up from germline, CDR1 is SGHRS and CDR2 is YFSETQ. This CDR3 has 14 residues. The V end lost 4 bases, the J end lost 4 bases, and 14 bases lay between the germline ends. The CDR3, as DNA: TGCGCCAGCAGCCTGGGGAGTACAAGCTATGGCTACACCTTC. Amino acid sequence: CASSLGSTSYGYTF.

The chain employs TRBV11-2 and TRBJ1-1, with D possibly being TRBD1 (5 bases). Germline CDR1 reads SGHAT; CDR2 reads FQNNGV. CDR3 length: 14 residues. V was shortened by 5 bases and J by 2 bases, with 12 bases between the two germline ends. The CDR3 is CASSQWGTNTEAFF. DNA of the CDR3: TGTGCCAGCAGCCAGTGGGGGACCAACACTGAAGCTTTCTTT.

The CDR3: CASSMRGETEAFF. The CDR3 nucleotides are TGTGCCAGTAGTATGCGGGGGGAGACTGAAGCTTTCTTT. J is TRBJ1-1 and V is TRBV19; weak D call: TRBD1 (5 bases). Germline V gene data show CDR1 as LNHDA and CDR2 as SQIVND (reference sequence). The CDR3 runs 13 residues. V lost 3 bases, J lost 5 bases, and 10 bases lay in between.

This chain links TRBV14 with TRBJ2-7; D is unresolved. Trimming took off 4 bases at V and 6 bases at J, with 13 bases between the two ends. This CDR3 is 13 amino acids long. The germline V gene encodes CDR1 SGHDN and CDR2 FVKESK. The CDR3 bases are TGTGCCAGCAGCCCCACCTGGGGTAGCGAGCAGTACTTC. This gives the protein CASSPTWGSEQYF.

CDR3 amino acids: CASSLRGESYNEQFF. CDR3 nucleotides: TGTGCCAGCAGCTTAAGGGGGGAGTCCTACAATGAGCAGTTCTTC. This rearrangement joins TRBV7-2 to TRBJ2-1; perhaps D is TRBD1 or TRBD2 (6 bases each). V gave up 2 bases and J gave up 1 base, with 9 bases separating them. The germline V gene has CDR1 SGHTA and CDR2 FQGNSA. This CDR3 has 15 amino acids.

V gene TRBV13 combines with J gene TRBJ2-1, with 11 bases lining up with TRBD1. Germline-derived CDR1 and CDR2 are PRHDT and FYEKMQ (reference sequence). V dropped 5 bases and J dropped 9; count of bases not matched to a gene: 6. This CDR3 region has 14 residues. The CDR3 spells CASSRRTGGFEQFF. CDR3 bases: TGTGCCAGCAGCCGACGGACAGGGGGCTTTGAGCAGTTCTTC. Variable domain in full (rest from reference TRBV13 and TRBJ2-1): AAGVIQSPRHLIKEKRETATLKCYPIPRHDTVYWYQQGPGQDPQFLISFYEKMQSDKGSIPDRFSAQQFSDYHSELNMSSLELGDSALYFCASSRRTGGFEQFFGPGTRLTVL.

The rearrangement joins TRBV5-1 to TRBJ1-2, with 7 bases matching TRBD1. Germline CDR1 reads SGHRS; CDR2 reads YFSETQ. The trim removed 2 bases at V and 3 bases at J, leaving 4 bases unmatched. This CDR3 has 14 amino acids. CDR3 residues: CASSLKGGDYGYTF. In DNA form, the CDR3 reads TGCGCCAGCAGCTTAAAAGGGGGCGACTATGGCTACACCTTC.

The chain recombines TRBV18 with TRBJ1-5; D gene unclear. The CDR3 consists of 14 residues. CDR1 is KGHSH, CDR2 LQKENI, per germline. The ends were cut back, 3 bases at V and 2 bases at J, with 8 bases in the middle. CDR3: CASSPVQGNQPQHF. In nucleotides, the CDR3 is TGTGCCAGCTCACCGGTCCAGGGCAATCAGCCCCAGCATTTT.

This sequence joins TRBV25-1 and TRBJ2-6, with a possible D match to TRBD1 (5 bases). The CDR3 extends over 15 amino acids. Trimming took 5 bases from V and 2 from J, leaving 10 bases between them. Germline values: CDR1 MGHDK, CDR2 SYGVNS. In nucleotides, the CDR3 is TGTGCCAGCAGTCCCCGGACACCTGGGGCCAACGTCCTGACTTTC. This sequence encodes CASSPRTPGANVLTF.

The rearrangement joins TRBV29-1 to TRBJ1-1, with 11 bases aligning to TRBD1. Germline V gene data show CDR1 as SQVTM and CDR2 as ANQGSEA. V lost 6 bases and J lost 3; bases outside the gene matches: 3. CDR3 length: 13 amino acids. CDR3 sequence: CSVMGQGDTEAFF. The CDR3 DNA sequence: TGCAGCGTCATGGGACAGGGGGACACTGAAGCTTTCTTT.

The chain employs TRBV27 and TRBJ2-1, with 16 positions matching TRBD2. Looked up from germline, CDR1 is MNHEY and CDR2 is SMNVEV (reference sequence). V dropped 1 base and J dropped 10; count of bases not matched to a gene: 10. This CDR3 is built from 18 residues. The CDR3 protein is CASSLWIGTSGGAEEQFF. The CDR3 DNA reads as TGTGCCAGCAGTTTATGGATCGGGACTAGCGGGGGGGCTGAGGAGCAGTTCTTC.

This chain links TRBV2 with TRBJ2-5; no clear D. The CDR3 totals 12 residues. V was shortened by 4 bases and J by 0 bases, with 3 bases between the two germline ends. Germline-derived CDR1 and CDR2 are SNHLY and FYNNEI. DNA for the CDR3: TGTGCCAGCAGTGTGTACCAAGAGACCCAGTACTTC. Translated: CASSVYQETQYF.

The J gene is TRBJ1-1, the V gene TRBV5-5; the D gene is possibly TRBD1 (5 bases). This CDR3 region has 16 residues. The ends were cut back, 4 bases at V and 0 bases at J, with 16 bases in the middle. From germline, CDR1 is SGHKS and CDR2 YYEKEE (reference sequence). This CDR3 is CASSLGTGFMNTEAFF. In DNA form, the CDR3 reads TGTGCCAGCAGCCTAGGGACTGGATTCATGAACACTGAAGCTTTCTTT.